This T cell receptor (beta chain) was identified during a study of tumor-infiltrating lymphocytes in primary liver carcinoma. V lost 3 bases, J lost 6 bases, and 12 bases lay in between. Germline assignment: CDR1 SGHDN and CDR2 FVKESK. The CDR3 runs 13 residues. Between about 18 and 33 mg of unsorted bulk tissue served as the source from which RNA and DNA were co-extracted. Tumor regions sampled: superior, inferior, left, right poles, and centre. Each of the tumor samples contained in excess of 80% viable tumor cells. Making TCR beta cDNA involved roughly 500 ng total RNA and a constant-region primer. The TCR beta library was amplified through three nested multiplex PCR rounds in a modified ARM-PCR procedure. The study ran its first two PCR rounds for roughly 9 cycles each, using TRBV1-TRBV30 forward primers and a C-beta reverse primer. TCRdb independently ran MiXCR on the multiplex PCR reads; one entry per CDR3 protein. The sample holds 25,000 to 35,000 distinct CDR3 sequences; roughly four fifths are singletons and the top ten take roughly 38%.

The V gene is TRBV14, the J gene TRBJ2-7; D possibly corresponds to TRBD2 (5 bases). The sequenced sample consisted of liver tumor tissue from sampling region 5. As for subset: tumor region T5, tumor centre. The clonotype was recovered from a middle-aged man with primary liver carcinoma and hepatitis B virus infection. This CDR3 reads CASSQRRWREQYF. The CDR3 region has the DNA TGTGCCAGCAGCCAGAGGAGGTGGCGCGAGCAGTACTTC. Full variable domain (rest looked up from reference TRBV14 and TRBJ2-7): EAGVTQFPSHSVIEKGQTVTLRCDPISGHDNLYWYRRVMGKEIKFLLHFVKESKQDESGMPNNRFLAERTGGTYSTLKVQPAELEDSGVYFCASSQRRWREQYFGPGTRLTVT.